The next 32 T cell receptor beta chains were all read from a single sample in a study of T cell responses to AZD1222 COVID-19 vaccine. The table came from immunoSEQ multiplex PCR; TCRdb's copy has only in-frame clones and leaves some out. The profile covers over 85,000 clones, with roughly 90% appearing a single time and 5.3% taken by the ten largest. The sample consisted of peripheral blood, taken 28 days after the second AZD1222 dose. Receptors were obtained from an adult who received the AZD1222 COVID-19 vaccine.

The V call is TRBV5-4, the J call TRBJ2-1, with TRBD1 as a possible D gene (6 bases). Germline CDR1 is SGHNT and CDR2 is YYREEE (reference sequence). Trimming stripped 0 bases from V and 6 bases from J, with 10 bases between. The CDR3 has 14 residues. CDR3: CASSLGGTPNEQFF. CDR3 DNA sequence: TGTGCCAGCAGCTTGGGGGGGACACCCAATGAGCAGTTCTTC.

The rearrangement joins TRBV6-1 to TRBJ1-3; TRBD1 matches at 9 bases. Germline-derived CDR1 and CDR2 are MNHNS and SASEGT. This CDR3 spans 16 amino acids. The V segment lost 1 base and the J segment 7 bases; nucleotides outside the gene matches: 8. The CDR3 spells CASSEVTQGARNTIYF. In DNA, the CDR3 is TGTGCCAGCAGTGAAGTGACACAGGGGGCGCGGAACACCATATATTTT.

The chain recombines TRBV7-8 with TRBJ1-5, with 11 bases that match TRBD1. V was clipped by 5 bases and J by 1 base; unmatched bases: 13. In germline, CDR1 is SGHVS, CDR2 FQNEAQ. The CDR3 has 19 residues. The CDR3 DNA reads TGTGCCAGCAGCCCCAGGACAGGGGGCAAGGTGAGGAGCAATCAGCCCCAGCATTTT. This sequence encodes CASSPRTGGKVRSNQPQHF.

V and J are TRBV3-1 (or the pseudogene TRBV3-2) and TRBJ2-3; no clear D. V was clipped by 5 bases and J by 2 bases, with 14 bases between them. Germline CDR1 is LGHDT and CDR2 is YNNKEL (reference sequence). CDR3 length: 15 residues. CDR3 sequence: CASSSSPRNTDTQYF. The DNA for the CDR3 is TGTGCCAGCAGCTCAAGCCCAAGAAACACAGATACGCAGTATTTT.

The J gene is TRBJ2-3, the V gene TRBV28, with D possibly matching TRBD1 (5 bases). Germline V gives CDR1 MDHEN, CDR2 SYDVKM. Trimming left V 2 bases short and J 0 bases short, with 12 bases between. This CDR3 spans 16 amino acids. The CDR3 nucleotides are TGTGCCAGCAGTTTAGCCAGGGTCTCTAGCACAGATACGCAGTATTTT. It is translated as CASSLARVSSTDTQYF.

This sequence joins TRBV7-8 and TRBJ1-3, with TRBD1 matching 7 bases. CDR1 SGHVS and CDR2 FQNEAQ come from the germline V gene. V trimming: 5 bases; J trimming: 0 bases; junction bases outside the gene matches: 7. The CDR3 is 16 amino acids. The CDR3, as DNA: TGTGCCAGCAGCCTCGGGACAGCCGGCTCTGGAAACACCATATATTTT. This gives the protein CASSLGTAGSGNTIYF.

The chain joins TRBV7-3 to TRBJ2-5; D is undetermined. Per germline, CDR1 SGHTA and CDR2 FQGTGA. The CDR3 has 13 amino acids. The ends were cut back, 4 bases at V and 3 bases at J, with 9 bases in the middle. Here the CDR3 DNA reads TGTGCCAGCAGCTCACGGGCGAAAGAGACCCAGTACTTC. The encoded protein is CASSSRAKETQYF.

This chain uses TRBV5-6 with TRBJ2-7; D gene ambiguous. The CDR3 is 13 residues long. Per germline, CDR1 SGHDT and CDR2 YYEEEE. V lost 0 bases and J 4 bases, leaving 8 bases between the germline ends. CDR3 DNA sequence: TGTGCCAGCAGCTTGGGGCAGAAATACGAGCAGTACGTC. This sequence encodes CASSLGQKYEQYV.

This sequence joins TRBV7-9 and TRBJ1-1; D call uncertain. The V end lost 1 base, the J end lost 5 bases, and 8 bases lay between the germline ends. This CDR3 comprises 13 residues. Germline CDR1 and CDR2: SEHNR and FQNEAQ (reference sequence). This chain's CDR3 is CASSLGLRTEAFF. CDR3 coding DNA: TGTGCCAGCAGCTTAGGACTCAGGACTGAAGCTTTCTTT. Full variable domain (missing parts from reference TRBV7-9 and TRBJ1-1): DTGVSQNPRHKITKRGQNVTFRCDPISEHNRLYWYRQTLGQGPEFLTYFQNEAQLEKSRLLSDRFSAERPKGSFSTLEIQRTEQGDSAMYLCASSLGLRTEAFFGQGTRLTVV.

This clone has just one count. The chain employs TRBV7-9 and TRBJ2-3, with 13 bases matching TRBD2. With 4 bases clipped from V and 4 bases from J, the junction kept 2 bases outside the gene matches. There are 15 residues in the CDR3. The germline gives CDR1 SEHNR, CDR2 FQNEAQ (reference sequence). The CDR3 spells CASSSTSGGADTQYF. The DNA for the CDR3 is TGTGCCAGCAGCTCCACTAGCGGGGGGGCAGATACGCAGTATTTT.

There are a few counts of this clone. The genes are TRBV2 and TRBJ2-2; the D is unclear. The CDR3 is made up of 18 amino acids. V shed 7 bases and J shed 0 bases, with 21 bases lying between them. Germline V gene data show CDR1 as SNHLY and CDR2 as FYNNEI. The CDR3 is CASNYDSGGPTNTGELFF. The CDR3 region has the DNA TGTGCCAGCAATTATGATTCGGGCGGACCTACGAACACCGGGGAGCTGTTTTTT.

The chain uses TRBV5-1 and TRBJ1-5; 7 bases agree with TRBD1. CDR3 length: 15 amino acids. V dropped 1 base and J dropped 0; count of bases not matched to a gene: 1. CDR1 is SGHRS and CDR2 is YFSETQ in the germline V gene. CDR3 protein: CASSLTGVSNQPQHF. CDR3 nucleotides: TGCGCCAGCAGCTTGACAGGGGTTAGCAATCAGCCCCAGCATTTT.

The V call is TRBV5-1, the J call TRBJ1-6, with 7 bases aligning to TRBD1. CDR3 length equals 16 residues. With V trimmed by 0 bases and J by 10 bases, 10 bases remained unmatched. Germline-derived CDR1 and CDR2 are SGHRS and YFSETQ. CDR3 bases: TGCGCCAGCAGCTTGGAACAGGGGTCCTTCGGGTCACCCCTCCACTTT. It is translated as CASSLEQGSFGSPLHF.

The CDR3 DNA sequence: TGTGCCAGCTCATCCCGGACAGACAATAATTCACCCCTCCACTTT. This encodes CASSSRTDNNSPLHF. The V call is TRBV18, the J call TRBJ1-6, with D maybe TRBD1 (6 bases). V was trimmed by 5 bases and J by 5 bases, leaving 13 bases between them. CDR1 is KGHSH and CDR2 is LQKENI in the germline V gene. This CDR3 has 15 amino acids.

The chain employs TRBV29-1 and TRBJ1-5, with D tentatively TRBD1 (6 bases). Germline CDR1 reads SQVTM; CDR2 reads ANQGSEA. The CDR3 is 14 residues long. The V gene lost 4 bases and the J gene lost 1 base, with 11 bases spanning the gap. The CDR3 nucleotides read TGCAGCGTTGGGGAGGGGGTAAGCAATCAGCCCCAGCATTTT. Encoded protein: CSVGEGVSNQPQHF. The full variable domain, completed using reference TRBV29-1 and TRBJ1-5, is SAVISQKPSRDICQRGTSLTIQCQVDSQVTMMFWYRQQPGQSLTLIATANQGSEATYESGFVIDKFPISRPNLTFSTLTVSNMSPEDSSIYLCSVGEGVSNQPQHFGDGTRLSIL.

This sequence joins TRBV3-1 (or the pseudogene TRBV3-2) and TRBJ1-6, with D tentatively TRBD1 (5 bases). The CDR3 covers 15 residues. Germline V gene sequence: CDR1 LGHDT, CDR2 YNNKEL (reference sequence). V was pared by 5 bases and J by 4 bases, with 12 bases between. The CDR3 here is CASSVGTAYNSPLHF. In DNA form, the CDR3 reads TGTGCCAGCAGCGTCGGGACTGCTTATAATTCACCCCTCCACTTT.

The V call is TRBV5-1, the J call TRBJ2-3; 14 nucleotides align to TRBD2. The CDR3 has 21 residues. CDR1 is SGHRS and CDR2 is YFSETQ in the germline V gene. Germline trimming cut 4 bases from V and 0 bases from J; bases unmatched to any gene: 16. CDR3 region: CASSAGSGLAGGRFSTDTQYF. CDR3 nucleotide sequence: TGCGCCAGCAGCGCAGGATCTGGACTAGCGGGGGGTCGATTTAGCACAGATACGCAGTATTTT.

In this sample, this clone turned up a few times. The CDR3 bases are TGCGCCAGCAGCCGTGCCTCGCCTAGGGGAGGGACTGAAGCTTTCTTT. It codes for CASSRASPRGGTEAFF. The chain links TRBV4-1 to TRBJ1-1, with D possibly TRBD1 on 5 matching bases. There are 16 residues in the CDR3. The V end lost 4 bases, the J end lost 5 bases, and 20 bases lay between the germline ends. In germline, CDR1 is MGHRA, CDR2 YSYEKL.

The V and J genes are TRBV27 and TRBJ2-3; D is possibly TRBD2 (5 bases). The CDR3 runs 15 residues. The V end lost 4 bases, the J end lost 7 bases, and 18 bases lay between the germline ends. From germline, CDR1 is MNHEY and CDR2 SMNVEV (reference sequence). CDR3 sequence: CASSSDSASRYTQYF. The CDR3 DNA is TGTGCCAGCAGTTCGGACTCAGCCTCCCGCTATACGCAGTATTTT.

The rearrangement uses TRBV13 and TRBJ1-2, with D possibly being TRBD1 (5 bases). This CDR3 comprises 16 residues. CDR1 and CDR2 from the germline V gene are PRHDT and FYEKMQ (reference sequence). The V end lost 5 bases, the J end lost 3 bases, and 19 bases lay between the germline ends. The CDR3 reads CASSPDRGYFDYGYTF. CDR3 DNA: TGTGCCAGCAGCCCAGATCGGGGCTATTTCGACTATGGCTACACCTTC.

The CDR3 protein is CSARDSGYTF. CDR3 nucleotide sequence: TGCAGTGCTAGAGATAGCGGCTACACCTTC. V gene TRBV20-1 combines with J gene TRBJ1-2, with D unresolved. Trimming cost V 0 bases and J 8 bases, with 4 bases left between them. In germline, CDR1 is DFQATT, CDR2 SNEGSKA (reference sequence). This CDR3 has 10 residues.

This sequence joins TRBV24-1 and TRBJ2-1; D is uncertain. CDR3 size: 13 residues. The germline gives CDR1 KGHDR, CDR2 SFDVKD. V was trimmed by 0 bases and J by 9 bases, leaving 8 bases between them. CDR3 loop: CATSDLIVGEQFF. The CDR3 coding sequence is TGTGCCACCAGTGATTTGATTGTCGGTGAGCAGTTCTTC.

The rearrangement links TRBV7-3 to TRBJ2-4; no firm D call. Deletions cut 5 bases from V and 3 bases from J, with 11 bases between. CDR3 length: 14 amino acids. Germline loops: CDR1 SGHTA, CDR2 FQGTGA. CDR3 protein: CASSEDSVKNIQYF. The DNA for the CDR3 is TGTGCCAGCAGCGAAGACTCTGTCAAAAACATTCAGTACTTC.

The rearrangement joins TRBV5-6 to TRBJ1-2, with 8 positions matching TRBD1. Unmatched junction bases numbered 11, after V lost 4 bases and J lost 0 bases. The CDR3 runs 17 residues. Per germline, CDR1 SGHDT and CDR2 YYEEEE. DNA of the CDR3: TGTGCCAGCAGCGTGGACAGGGAAGACCCCTCTAACTATGGCTACACCTTC. Translated, it gives CASSVDREDPSNYGYTF.

This chain links TRBV6-5 with TRBJ2-1; D possibly corresponds to TRBD1 (6 bases). The CDR3 is 15 amino acids. Trimming took off 4 bases at V and 2 bases at J, with 12 bases between the two ends. Germline lookup yields CDR1 MNHEY and CDR2 SVGAGI. CDR3 bases: TGTGCCAGCAGTTCTCGACAGGTTACCTACAATGAGCAGTTCTTC. It is translated as CASSSRQVTYNEQFF.

The chain is built from TRBV7-6 and TRBJ2-7; D unresolved. This CDR3 is built from 13 residues. With 3 bases removed from V and 6 bases from J, the gap between germline ends came to 12 bases. Germline loops: CDR1 SGHVS, CDR2 FNYEAQ. The CDR3 bases are TGTGCCAGCAGCTTCGACGGTGTCGGCGAGCAGTACTTC. As protein: CASSFDGVGEQYF.

V gene TRBV4-3 combines with J gene TRBJ2-7; D ambiguous. This CDR3 has 13 residues. Trimming cost V 0 bases and J 0 bases, with 3 bases left between them. The germline V gene encodes CDR1 LGHNA and CDR2 YSLEER. Here the CDR3 reads CASSQDSSYEQYF. The CDR3 coding sequence is TGCGCCAGCAGCCAAGACAGCTCCTACGAGCAGTACTTC.

This chain joins TRBV29-1 and TRBJ2-3; TRBD1 or TRBD2 may be the D gene (5 bases each). The CDR3 is 14 amino acids. The germline CDR1 and CDR2 sequences are SQVTM and ANQGSEA. Trimming pared 8 bases from V and 2 bases from J, leaving 17 bases between. DNA for the CDR3: TGCAGCCCAGAACGCCGGGGCCCCACAGATACGCAGTATTTT. It specifies CSPERRGPTDTQYF.

V is TRBV6-6 and J is TRBJ1-5; no clear D gene. Germline CDR1 reads MNHNY; CDR2 reads SVGAGI (reference sequence). V was shortened by 4 bases and J by 4 bases, with 8 bases between the two germline ends. This CDR3 is 13 amino acids long. Written as DNA, the CDR3 is TGTGCCAGCAGTTTGAATGGGAATCAGCCCCAGCATTTT. This codes for CASSLNGNQPQHF.

This clone was counted once. V gene TRBV19 combines with J gene TRBJ1-3; D gene unclear. Between the trimmed V and J ends, which lost 6 bases and 0 bases, there was a span of 6 bases. This CDR3 is built from 13 residues. Germline V gene sequence: CDR1 LNHDA, CDR2 SQIVND (reference sequence). The CDR3, as DNA: TGTGCCAGTAGGGTGGGCTCTGGAAACACCATATATTTT. Protein: CASRVGSGNTIYF.

This chain connects TRBV11-3 to TRBJ2-7; 8 nucleotides line up with TRBD1. CDR3 length: 13 amino acids. Germline V gives CDR1 SGHNT, CDR2 YENEEA. Germline trimming cut 3 bases from V and 2 bases from J; bases unmatched to any gene: 0. The CDR3 is CASSLTGAYEQYV. The CDR3 region has the DNA TGTGCCAGCAGCTTGACAGGGGCCTACGAGCAGTACGTC.

This chain uses TRBV6-5 with TRBJ2-1; no definite D call. With 4 bases removed from V and 1 base from J, the gap between germline ends came to 11 bases. Germline CDR1 MNHEY, CDR2 SVGAGI. The CDR3 sequence is 15 residues long. The CDR3 here is CASSFAASSYNEQFF. DNA for the CDR3: TGTGCCAGCAGTTTCGCCGCATCATCCTACAATGAGCAGTTCTTC.